This is a list of T cell receptor beta chains from one sample in a study of CD8 T cells in Susac syndrome. TCRdb re-derived calls from the immunoSEQ multiplex PCR reads in MiXCR, one entry per CDR3 protein. The sample gives about 160,000 distinct CDR3 sequences, just under 95% of which show up once; around 0.13% is in the top ten. Sequences were obtained from CD4+ T cells from PBMCs. The receptors were gathered from a human donor in good health. CDR3s include the opening cysteine and the closing phenylalanine or tryptophan. Each record gives: V gene, clone size, D gene, J gene, CDR3 DNA, CDR3 protein. D genes are given only for firm matches. Clone sizes are given selectively: once, few, many, or a class where the clone is expanded.

V: TRBV19
size: once
D: -
J: TRBJ2-7
DNA: TGTGCCAGTGGCCGGACCCTGGTCCACGAGCAGTACTTC
CDR3: CASGRTLVHEQYF

V: TRBV5-1
size: -
D: -
J: TRBJ2-7
DNA: TGCGCCAGCAGCTCCCAAGGGGCAGGGAACCGCGAGCAGTACTTC
CDR3: CASSSQGAGNREQYF

V: TRBV9
size: -
D: -
J: TRBJ2-5
DNA: TGTGCCAGCAGCGGGGAAGACAGGCCCCAAGAGACCCAGTACTTC
CDR3: CASSGEDRPQETQYF

V: TRBV7-9
size: few
D: -
J: TRBJ1-5
DNA: TGTGCCAGCAGCTTACAGGGTGATCAGCCCCAGCATTTT
CDR3: CASSLQGDQPQHF

V: TRBV6-6
size: -
D: -
J: TRBJ2-3
DNA: TGTGCCAGCACTTACACAGATACGCAGTATTTT
CDR3: CASTYTDTQYF

V: TRBV4-1
size: -
D: -
J: TRBJ2-3
DNA: TGCGCCAGCAGCCAAGAGGAAAGGGGCACAGATACGCAGTATTTT
CDR3: CASSQEERGTDTQYF

V: TRBV6-1
size: once
D: TRBD2
J: TRBJ2-5
DNA: TGTGCCAGCAGTGAATCGGGAGGGATGGAGACCCAGTACTTC
CDR3: CASSESGGMETQYF

V: TRBV9
size: once
D: TRBD1
J: TRBJ2-2
DNA: TGTGCCAGCAGCTTACGACAGGGGGACTACACCGGGGAGCTGTTTTTT
CDR3: CASSLRQGDYTGELFF

V: TRBV5-1
size: -
D: TRBD1
J: TRBJ1-4
DNA: TGCGCCAGCAGCCCAGGACAGGGCCGGGAAAAACTGTTTTTT
CDR3: CASSPGQGREKLFF

V: TRBV7-9
size: -
D: TRBD1
J: TRBJ1-2
DNA: TGTGCCAGCAGCCCCCGGGACAGGGCTCATGGCTACACCTTC
CDR3: CASSPRDRAHGYTF

V: TRBV23-1
size: -
D: -
J: TRBJ2-1
DNA: TGCGCCAGCAGTCCGCGGGACCCTTACTACAATGAGCAGTTCTTC
CDR3: CASSPRDPYYNEQFF

V: TRBV7-3
size: -
D: -
J: TRBJ1-5
DNA: TGTGCCAGCAGCCCCGAGGGGGGTAGCAATCAGCCCCAGCATTTT
CDR3: CASSPEGGSNQPQHF

V: TRBV5-1
size: -
D: -
J: TRBJ2-2
DNA: TGCGCCAGCAGCTTGGTCCTCGGCACCGGGGAGCTGTTTTTT
CDR3: CASSLVLGTGELFF

V: TRBV5-1
size: -
D: TRBD1
J: TRBJ1-1
DNA: TGCGCCAGCAGCTTGGCCTGGGACAGGGTGAACACTGAAGCTTTCTTT
CDR3: CASSLAWDRVNTEAFF

V: TRBV6-1
size: -
D: -
J: TRBJ2-2
DNA: TGTGCCAGCACCGACCCCCGAGGGGCGGGCACCGGGGAGCTGTTTTTT
CDR3: CASTDPRGAGTGELFF

V: TRBV28
size: once
D: -
J: TRBJ1-5
DNA: TGTGCCAGCAGTGAAAGGGATAGCAATCAGCCCCAGCATTTT
CDR3: CASSERDSNQPQHF

V: TRBV7-8
size: -
D: -
J: TRBJ1-6
DNA: TGTGCCAGCAGCTTAGGAGGTCTAAGTAGTTGGAATTCACCCCTCCACTTT
CDR3: CASSLGGLSSWNSPLHF

V: TRBV27
size: -
D: -
J: TRBJ1-5
DNA: TGTGCCAGCACCTCACGTGGTGGGCCGGGCAATCAGCCCCAGCATTTT
CDR3: CASTSRGGPGNQPQHF

V: TRBV7-6
size: -
D: -
J: TRBJ2-7
DNA: TGTGCCAGCAGCTCCTCGCGAGGAGTGGGGGAGCAGTACTTC
CDR3: CASSSSRGVGEQYF

V: TRBV29-1
size: -
D: -
J: TRBJ1-6
DNA: TGCAGCGTTGGAATGGTTGATGGTTCACCCCTCCATTTT
CDR3: CSVGMVDGSPLHF

V: TRBV7-2
size: -
D: -
J: TRBJ2-3
DNA: TGTGCCAGCAGCTTAGCTGGCAGTACCCATAGCACAGATACGCAGTATTTT
CDR3: CASSLAGSTHSTDTQYF

V: TRBV5-1
size: -
D: -
J: TRBJ2-7
DNA: TGCGCCAGCAGCTTGGCCCCAGGTGGGTACGAGCAGTACTTC
CDR3: CASSLAPGGYEQYF

V: TRBV20-1
size: -
D: -
J: TRBJ2-5
DNA: TGCAGTGCGGTTAGGGACCGGGTGCGCGGAGAGACCCAGTACTTC
CDR3: CSAVRDRVRGETQYF

V: TRBV4-2
size: -
D: -
J: TRBJ1-2
DNA: TGTGCCAGCAGCCAAGGGAAAGCCCGGGGCTATGGCTACACCTTC
CDR3: CASSQGKARGYGYTF

V: TRBV15
size: -
D: -
J: TRBJ2-5
DNA: TGTGCCACCAGCAAGGGAGGGACAGCCGTTCAAGAGACCCAGTACTTC
CDR3: CATSKGGTAVQETQYF

V: TRBV29-1
size: -
D: -
J: TRBJ2-5
DNA: TGCAGCGTTGGGAGTGGAGAGACCCAGTACTTC
CDR3: CSVGSGETQYF

V: TRBV20-1
size: -
D: TRBD1
J: TRBJ2-6
DNA: TGCAGTGCTATGGGACGGACAGGGAACGTCCTGACTTTC
CDR3: CSAMGRTGNVLTF

V: TRBV5-1
size: -
D: TRBD1
J: TRBJ1-1
DNA: TGCGCCAGCAACTACGCAGGGGGCGCTTACCCTGAAGCTTTCTTT
CDR3: CASNYAGGAYPEAFF

V: TRBV2
size: -
D: -
J: TRBJ1-1
DNA: TGTGCCAGCGTATATTTCGGGGGTGAAGCTTTCTTT
CDR3: CASVYFGGEAFF

V: TRBV20-1
size: -
D: TRBD1
J: TRBJ2-5
DNA: TGCAGTCCCGGACAGGGTGGTCAAGAGACCCAGTACTTC
CDR3: CSPGQGGQETQYF

V: TRBV12-3/TRBV12-4
size: once
D: TRBD1
J: TRBJ1-1
DNA: TGTGCCAGCTCACGAGGAGGGGGCGAGGGGAACACTGAAGCTTTCTTT
CDR3: CASSRGGGEGNTEAFF

V: TRBV5-6
size: -
D: -
J: TRBJ2-7
DNA: TGTGCCAGCAGCTTCGGATTGCCGCCTAGCTACGAGCAGTACTTC
CDR3: CASSFGLPPSYEQYF

V: TRBV9
size: -
D: -
J: TRBJ2-7
DNA: TGTGCCAGCAGCGTAGATGTACATGGCTACGAGCAGTACTTC
CDR3: CASSVDVHGYEQYF

V: TRBV29-1
size: -
D: -
J: TRBJ2-5
DNA: TGCAGCGTGATCCGGGGGCCTGAGACCCAGTACTTC
CDR3: CSVIRGPETQYF

V: TRBV7-2
size: few
D: -
J: TRBJ2-1
DNA: TGTGCCAGCAGCGAACAGGGCTACAATGAGCAGTTCTTC
CDR3: CASSEQGYNEQFF

V: TRBV29-1
size: -
D: TRBD1
J: TRBJ2-5
DNA: TGCAGCGTTACACAGACAGGGGGCGTAGAGACCCAGTACTTC
CDR3: CSVTQTGGVETQYF

V: TRBV6-5
size: -
D: -
J: TRBJ1-2
DNA: TGTGCCAGCAGTTACTCGGGTTCCAGGGTAAATGGCTACACCTTC
CDR3: CASSYSGSRVNGYTF

V: TRBV5-1
size: -
D: -
J: TRBJ1-1
DNA: TGCGCCAGCAGCTTGGACAGGGTGGCCACTGAAGCTTTCTTT
CDR3: CASSLDRVATEAFF

V: TRBV12-5
size: -
D: -
J: TRBJ1-5
DNA: TGTGCTAGTGGTTTAGCGGATCGACCCCAGCATTTT
CDR3: CASGLADRPQHF

V: TRBV14
size: -
D: -
J: TRBJ2-7
DNA: TGTGCCAGCAGCCAATTTACAGGCTTCTCCTACGAGCAGTACTTC
CDR3: CASSQFTGFSYEQYF

V: TRBV20-1
size: -
D: -
J: TRBJ2-7
DNA: TGCAGTGCTAGTCCGGACTATGCCTACGAGCAGTACTTC
CDR3: CSASPDYAYEQYF

V: TRBV20-1
size: -
D: TRBD2
J: TRBJ2-2
DNA: TGCAGTGCTCGACTAGCGGGGGGGCCAAGGGAGCTGTTTTTT
CDR3: CSARLAGGPRELFF

V: TRBV20-1
size: -
D: TRBD2
J: TRBJ2-7
DNA: TGCAGTGCTAGGCCCGGGGGGTCCAACTACGAGCAGTACTTC
CDR3: CSARPGGSNYEQYF

V: TRBV2
size: -
D: -
J: TRBJ2-3
DNA: TGTGCCAGCAGTCGAGAAGGTCCAGCTAGGTATTTT
CDR3: CASSREGPARYF

V: TRBV2
size: -
D: TRBD2
J: TRBJ2-2
DNA: TGTGCCAGCAGTCCGAGGACTAGCGAAGCCGGGGAGCTGTTTTTT
CDR3: CASSPRTSEAGELFF

V: TRBV4-1
size: -
D: TRBD1
J: TRBJ2-5
DNA: TGCGCCAGCAGCCAACCGGACAGGAGGGAGACCCAGTACTTC
CDR3: CASSQPDRRETQYF

V: TRBV5-6
size: -
D: -
J: TRBJ1-5
DNA: TGTGCCAGCAGCTTTCGGGCAGGGGAGCTCCAGCCCCAGCATTTT
CDR3: CASSFRAGELQPQHF

V: TRBV6-1
size: -
D: -
J: TRBJ2-1
DNA: TGTGCCAGCAGTGAAGAGACGGCGGGGGCGCAGTTCTTC
CDR3: CASSEETAGAQFF

V: TRBV4-1
size: -
D: TRBD2
J: TRBJ2-2
DNA: TGCGCCAGCAGCCAAGGGAGCGGGGGATACACCGGGGAGCTGTTTTTT
CDR3: CASSQGSGGYTGELFF

V: TRBV5-1
size: -
D: -
J: TRBJ2-5
DNA: TGCGCCAGCAGCTTTGGGGGGGCCCTCCAAGAGACCCAGTACTTC
CDR3: CASSFGGALQETQYF

V: TRBV7-2
size: -
D: -
J: TRBJ1-1
DNA: TGTGCCAGCAGCCAACGAAGGTGGTCCACTGAAGCTTTCTTT
CDR3: CASSQRRWSTEAFF

V: TRBV29-1
size: -
D: -
J: TRBJ2-3
DNA: TGCAGCGTTGGCCAGCAGGGGCGGGCAGATACGCAGTATTTT
CDR3: CSVGQQGRADTQYF

V: TRBV19
size: -
D: -
J: TRBJ1-1
DNA: TGTGCCAGTAGGGCAAGGGACGAGACTGAAGCTTTCTTT
CDR3: CASRARDETEAFF

V: TRBV2
size: -
D: -
J: TRBJ2-3
DNA: TGTGCCACCTCCCTTTATGGGGGGCTCGCTTTT
CDR3: CATSLYGGLAF

V: TRBV4-1
size: -
D: TRBD1
J: TRBJ1-4
DNA: TGCGCCAGCAGCCAGACAGGGGCTACTAATGAAAAACTGTTTTTT
CDR3: CASSQTGATNEKLFF